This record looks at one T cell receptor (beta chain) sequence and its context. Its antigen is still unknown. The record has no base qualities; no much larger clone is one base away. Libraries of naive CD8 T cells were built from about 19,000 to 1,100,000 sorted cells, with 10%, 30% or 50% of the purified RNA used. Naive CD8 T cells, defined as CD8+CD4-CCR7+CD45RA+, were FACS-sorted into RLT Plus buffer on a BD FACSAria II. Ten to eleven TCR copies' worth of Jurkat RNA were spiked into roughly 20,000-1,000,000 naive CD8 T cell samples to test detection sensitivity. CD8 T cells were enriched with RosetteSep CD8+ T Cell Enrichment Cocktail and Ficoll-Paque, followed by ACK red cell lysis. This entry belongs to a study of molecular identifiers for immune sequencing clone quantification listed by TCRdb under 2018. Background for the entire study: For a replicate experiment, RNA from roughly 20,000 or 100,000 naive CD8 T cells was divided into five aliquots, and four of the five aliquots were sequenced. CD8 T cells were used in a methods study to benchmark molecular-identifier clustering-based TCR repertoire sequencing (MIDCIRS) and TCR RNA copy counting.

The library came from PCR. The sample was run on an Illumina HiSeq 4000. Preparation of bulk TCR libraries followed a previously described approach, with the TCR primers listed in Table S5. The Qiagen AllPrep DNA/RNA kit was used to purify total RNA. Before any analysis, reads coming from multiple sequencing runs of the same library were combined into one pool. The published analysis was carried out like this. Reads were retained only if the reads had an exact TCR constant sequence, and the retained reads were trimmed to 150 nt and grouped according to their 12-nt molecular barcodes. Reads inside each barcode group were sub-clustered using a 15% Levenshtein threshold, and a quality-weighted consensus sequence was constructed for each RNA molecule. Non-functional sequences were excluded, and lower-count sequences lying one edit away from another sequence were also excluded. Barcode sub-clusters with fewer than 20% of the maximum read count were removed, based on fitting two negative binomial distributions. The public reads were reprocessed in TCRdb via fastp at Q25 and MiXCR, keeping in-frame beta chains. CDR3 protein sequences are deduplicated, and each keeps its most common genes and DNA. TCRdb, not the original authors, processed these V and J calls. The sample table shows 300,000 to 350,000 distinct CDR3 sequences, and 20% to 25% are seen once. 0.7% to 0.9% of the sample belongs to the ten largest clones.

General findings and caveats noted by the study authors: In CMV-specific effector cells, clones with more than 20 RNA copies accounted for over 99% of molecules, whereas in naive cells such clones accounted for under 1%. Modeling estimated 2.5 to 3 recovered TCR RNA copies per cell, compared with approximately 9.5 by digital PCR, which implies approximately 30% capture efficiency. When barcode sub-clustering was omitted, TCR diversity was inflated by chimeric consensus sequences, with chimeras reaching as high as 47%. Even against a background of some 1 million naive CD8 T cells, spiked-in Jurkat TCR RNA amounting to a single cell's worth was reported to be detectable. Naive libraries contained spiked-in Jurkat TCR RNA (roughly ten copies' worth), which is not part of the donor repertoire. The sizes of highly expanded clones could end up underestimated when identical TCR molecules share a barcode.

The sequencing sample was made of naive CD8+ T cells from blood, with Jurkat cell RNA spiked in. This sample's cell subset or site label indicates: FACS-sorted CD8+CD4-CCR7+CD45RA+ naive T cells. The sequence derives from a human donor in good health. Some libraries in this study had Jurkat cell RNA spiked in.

For the CDR3, the sequence is CSVEGTGAYEQYF. The DNA sequence is as follows: TGCAGCGTTGAAGGGACAGGGGCCTACGAGCAGTACTTC. Recombination joined TRBV29-1 with TRBJ2-7; TRBD1 aligns with 9 central bases. The CDR3 covers 13 residues, taking in both the cysteine and the phenylalanine. This entry keeps only the CDR3 DNA: 39 bases, framed from base 1. V is cut back by 1 base and J by 2 bases, with 0 bases in the junction unmatched. CDR1 and CDR2 are read off the germline V gene as SQVTM and ANQGSEA.